This T cell receptor beta chain was profiled in a study of OX40 agonist ivuxolimab in advanced cancers. The study in broad terms: The costimulatory receptor OX40 (CD134) was targeted by ivuxolimab, a fully human IgG2 agonistic monoclonal antibody. The monotherapy dose-escalation portion (N ≈ 55 patients) of the phase I ivuxolimab trial is reported in the paper. Partial responses were achieved by three dose-escalation patients, of whom one had hepatocellular carcinoma and two had cutaneous melanoma. The purpose of peripheral TCRbeta sequencing was to test whether ivuxolimab changed TCR sequence diversity and led to clonal T-cell expansion. Patients were allowed to have had prior anti-PD-1, anti-PD-L1 or anti-CTLA-4 therapy, and roughly 40% of the dose-escalation patients had previously received checkpoint inhibitors. Of the roughly 54 patients in dose escalation, around 20 had hepatocellular carcinoma, around 15 had melanoma, 9 had renal cell carcinoma and 9 had head and neck cancer. The dose-escalation cohort was roughly 83% male with a mean age of approximately 59 years, ranging from about 23 to 85. Intravenous ivuxolimab was administered to patients every 2 weeks at six dose levels: 0.01, 0.1, 0.3, 1.5, 3 and 10 mg/kg.

The trial excluded patients who had a history of autoimmune disease or were on systemic immunosuppression. Peripheral blood for TCR sequencing was collected from all dose cohorts at baseline, on cycle 4 day 1, and on cycle 7 day 1. The samples were taken from a phase I, first-in-human, multicenter, open-label dose-escalation trial of ivuxolimab. Adults with locally advanced or metastatic melanoma, renal cell, hepatocellular, or head and neck squamous cell carcinoma were enrolled in the trial. Before TCR sequencing, CD4+ and CD8+ T cells were separately sorted from peripheral blood. Points the paper makes about the study in general: After ivuxolimab, more expanded clones were found on average in CD8+ T cells than in CD4+ T cells. At doses from 0.1 to 3.0 mg/kg, clonal expansion was seen in both CD4+ and CD8+ blood T cells between baseline and week 6. Partial responders in the 0.1-3.0 mg/kg groups had among the lowest normalized peripheral clonal expansion, especially among CD8+ T cells. Which antigens the clonally expanded peripheral T cells were specific for was not determined. Low levels of normalized T-cell clonal expansion were also seen in some patients who did not respond.

The germline V gene gives CDR1 as SGHAT and CDR2 as FQNNGV. V loses 1 base at its end and J loses 12 bases; junction bases beyond the gene matches: 9. The CDR3 sequence holds 14 residues, the cysteine and phenylalanine included. The sequence is cut down to CDR3 DNA, 42 bases in frame from base 1. In regard to this clone: There is no known antigen for this receptor. No base quality information exists; no much larger clone differs at one position.

Genomic DNA was extracted from sorted cells for sequencing of the TCRbeta CDR3 region. TCRbeta CDR3 regions were sequenced using the immunoSEQ Assay. Here the immuneACCESS table is served through TCRdb, limited to in-frame sequences with V and J called. Missing clones are a known gap in these copies; in checked studies unresolved V genes cover under half, and the rest lacks a known reason. The sample profile shows 25,000 or so clones; around four fifths of them were found once. Approximately 15% of the sample is held by the ten biggest clonotypes. Sequences were derived from CD4+ or CD8+ T cells sorted from blood, sampled in a trial of the OX40 agonist ivuxolimab. The receptor's source is an adult with an advanced solid tumor such as melanoma, head and neck, liver or kidney cancer. The sequence is built from TRBV11-2 and TRBJ2-1, with 7 junctional bases fitting TRBD1. CDR3 region: CASSLVQGVGRQFF. The sequenced DNA: TGTGCCAGCAGCTTAGTTCAGGGGGTGGGGCGGCAGTTCTTC.